These 18 T cell receptor beta chains were all obtained from the same sample, sequenced in a study of T cells expressing NK-cell markers. TCRdb processed the 5' RACE reads again and assigns one entry to each CDR3 protein, with no DNA. The sample has about 150,000 distinct CDR3 sequences. The sample was blood T cells: a sorted CD56 or NKG2C T cell subset, CD4+ or CD8+ T cells, or bulk PBMC T cells (not recorded which). The receptor set was obtained from a man younger than 35 in good health.

The chain recombines TRBV13 with TRBJ1-5; TCRdb outputs TRBD1, but without DNA this stays unchecked. This CDR3 contains 14 residues. Germline values: CDR1 PRHDT, CDR2 FYEKMQ (reference sequence). CDR3 amino acids: CASSGGQGNQPQHF.

The CDR3 reads CAIMAQAGGPTGELFF. This chain joins TRBV10-3 and TRBJ2-2; there is no DNA to check the TCRdb D call of TRBD2. Looked up from germline, CDR1 is ENHRY and CDR2 is SYGVKD. This CDR3 is built from 16 residues.

The chain carries TRBV27 and TRBJ1-1. The CDR3 is 16 residues long. In germline, CDR1 is MNHEY, CDR2 SMNVEV (reference sequence). The CDR3 protein is CASSLVGGELNTEAFF.

The chain links TRBV6-4 to TRBJ2-3; no DNA is available, so the TRBD2 call from TCRdb remains unchecked. From germline, CDR1 is MRHNA and CDR2 SNTAGT. CDR3 length equals 14 residues. The CDR3 region is CASSDLAGGDTQYF.

The rearrangement joins TRBV29-1 to TRBJ2-1; TCRdb names TRBD2, which stays unverified in the absence of DNA. This CDR3 contains 20 residues. Germline V CDR1 and CDR2: SQVTM, ANQGSEA. CDR3 in amino acids: CSVEDLQGLAGGGSNNEQFF.

This sequence joins TRBV19 and TRBJ2-1; the TCRdb call, TRBD1, lacks DNA for checking. The CDR3 has 15 amino acids. Germline V gene lookup returns CDR1 LNHDA and CDR2 SQIVND (reference sequence). The CDR3: CASSIADRGDNEQFF.

The J gene is TRBJ1-3, the V gene TRBV9; TCRdb proposes TRBD1, but this gene call is untestable without DNA. There are 20 residues in the CDR3. The V gene's germline CDR1 is SGDLS and CDR2 YYNGEE. The CDR3 loop reads CASSVATPGTYSSSGNTIYF. Based on the CDR3 plus reference TRBV9 and TRBJ1-3, the full variable domain is DSGVTQTPKHLITATGQRVTLRCSPRSGDLSVYWYQQSLDQGLQFLIQYYNGEERAKGNILERFSAQQFPDLHSELNLSSLELGDSALYFCASSVATPGTYSSSGNTIYFGEGSWLTVV.

The J gene is TRBJ2-1, the V gene TRBV11-1; there is no DNA to check the TCRdb D call of TRBD2. Germline lookup yields CDR1 SGHAT and CDR2 FQDESV (reference sequence). The CDR3 has 18 amino acids. Here the CDR3 reads CASSPGPPTSGRSNEQFF.

This chain uses TRBV7-2 with TRBJ2-2. Germline lookup yields CDR1 SGHTA and CDR2 FQGNSA. CDR3 length: 13 residues. CDR3 loop: CASSWGSTGELFF.

V and J are TRBV6-4 and TRBJ2-1; the TCRdb call, TRBD2, lacks DNA for checking. The CDR3 is made up of 15 amino acids. Germline lookup yields CDR1 MRHNA and CDR2 SNTAGT. The CDR3 sequence: CASSGTSGSGDEQFF.

The rearrangement joins TRBV4-3 to TRBJ2-1; TCRdb reports TRBD2, a call that lacks DNA to check it against. Germline V gene lookup returns CDR1 LGHNA and CDR2 YSLEER. CDR3 size: 16 residues. The CDR3 is CASSQEGGPPHNEQFF.

The chain links TRBV7-6 to TRBJ2-1; the D call of TRBD2 rests on TCRdb alone, since no DNA is present to check it. This CDR3 has 16 amino acids. Germline V gene sequence: CDR1 SGHVS, CDR2 FNYEAQ. The CDR3 loop is CASSLVDSVSYNEQFF.

The V call is TRBV5-1, the J call TRBJ2-4; TCRdb's D gene call, TRBD1, goes unchecked for lack of DNA. The germline gives CDR1 SGHRS, CDR2 YFSETQ. This CDR3 contains 16 residues. This CDR3 reads CASSTGQELAKNIQYF. The whole variable domain, filled in from reference TRBV5-1 and TRBJ2-4, reads KAGVTQTPRYLIKTRGQQVTLSCSPISGHRSVSWYQQTPGQGLQFLFEYFSETQRNKGNFPGRFSGRQFSNSRSEMNVSTLELGDSALYLCASSTGQELAKNIQYFGAGTRLSVL.

The V gene is TRBV11-1, the J gene TRBJ2-3; with no DNA, the TCRdb D assignment of TRBD2 cannot be verified. This CDR3 is 18 amino acids long. Germline CDR1 is SGHAT and CDR2 is FQDESV (reference sequence). CDR3 in amino acids: CASSYGAVAGGRTDTQYF. Full variable domain (outside the CDR3, taken from reference TRBV11-1 and TRBJ2-3): EAEVAQSPRYKITEKSQAVAFWCDPISGHATLYWYRQILGQGPELLVQFQDESVVDDSQLPKDRFSAERLKGVDSTLKIQPAELGDSAMYLCASSYGAVAGGRTDTQYFGPGTRLTVL.

The CDR3 region is CASSLGLTNEQFF. The V call is TRBV6-2 or TRBV6-3, the J call TRBJ2-1. The CDR3 consists of 13 residues. From germline, CDR1 is MNHEY and CDR2 SVGEGT.

The chain uses TRBV7-6 and TRBJ1-1. This CDR3 is built from 12 residues. Germline CDR1 SGHVS, CDR2 FNYEAQ. The CDR3 loop is CASSIGVTEAFF.

The CDR3 is CASSQEGQGGHGYTF. The chain joins TRBV4-1 to TRBJ1-2; TCRdb indicates TRBD1, and absent DNA this call remains unverified. The CDR3 runs 15 residues. Germline V gene sequence: CDR1 MGHRA, CDR2 YSYEKL.

The chain joins TRBV5-4 to TRBJ2-1. The V gene's germline CDR1 is SGHNT and CDR2 YYREEE (reference sequence). This CDR3 is built from 13 residues. CDR3 sequence: CASSSDQSTEQFF. Full variable domain (remainder filled in from reference TRBV5-4 and TRBJ2-1): ETGVTQSPTHLIKTRGQQVTLRCSSQSGHNTVSWYQQALGQGPQFIFQYYREEENGRGNFPPRFSGLQFPNYSSELNVNALELDDSALYLCASSSDQSTEQFFGPGTRLTVL.